These T cell receptor beta chains were read from a single sample in a study of T cell repertoires in cytomegalovirus infection. TCRdb reprocessed the reads with MiXCR, giving one entry per CDR3 protein. The table has a few hundred thousand distinct CDR3 sequences, 35% to 50% seen once; the top ten hold more than 40%. No cognate antigen is known for these TCRs. Here the sequenced sample was cultured PBMCs, taken from culture after CMV antigen stimulation. The source of these receptors is a human donor in good health (CMV status not recorded). Some clones in this sample may be carry-over from other donors' samples. CDR3s include the opening cysteine and the closing phenylalanine or tryptophan. The D gene is left open where the match is weak. Clone sizes are given selectively: once, few, many, or a class where the clone is expanded.

-,TRBV6-1,TRBD2,TRBJ2-1,CASINIAGEQFF,TGTGCCAGCATCAATATAGCGGGAGAGCAGTTCTTC
many,TRBV7-2,TRBD1,TRBJ2-3,CASSLGRDRDDTQYF,TGTGCCAGCAGCTTAGGAAGGGACAGGGATGATACGCAGTATTTT
once,TRBV20-1,-,TRBJ1-1,CSASPVSYPASEAFF,TGCAGTGCTAGTCCCGTCTCGTATCCCGCCTCTGAAGCTTTCTTT
few,TRBV4-1,-,TRBJ2-1,CASSQGQLLTNSGNEQFF,TGCGCCAGCAGCCAAGGGCAACTTTTAACCAACTCGGGGAATGAGCAGTTCTTC
few,TRBV7-6,-,TRBJ1-2,CASSLGPGRDSLYGYTF,TGTGCCAGCAGCTTGGGACCAGGGAGGGACTCCCTCTATGGCTACACCTTC
few,TRBV12-3/TRBV12-4,TRBD1,TRBJ2-2,CASRTDRGTGELFF,TGTGCCAGCAGAACGGACAGGGGGACCGGGGAGCTGTTTTTT
few,TRBV20-1,-,TRBJ2-1,CSATHTGNEQFF,TGCAGTGCTACCCATACTGGGAATGAGCAGTTCTTC
few,TRBV7-2,TRBD2,TRBJ2-7,CASSQLAGPYEQYF,TGTGCCAGCAGCCAACTAGCGGGACCGTACGAGCAGTACTTC
few,TRBV12-3/TRBV12-4,-,TRBJ1-1,CASSLKRLGGAFF,TGTGCCAGCAGTTTAAAGCGGTTGGGCGGTGCTTTCTTT
-,TRBV11-2,TRBD1,TRBJ2-3,CASSSLGQGTPVDTQYF,TGTGCCAGCAGTAGCCTGGGACAGGGGACGCCTGTAGATACGCAGTATTTT
-,TRBV7-4,-,TRBJ2-1,CASSDQVQRPNEQFF,TGTGCCAGCAGCGATCAAGTTCAGAGACCCAATGAGCAGTTCTTC
-,TRBV6-5,TRBD2,TRBJ2-1,CASHSNGPSGVGEQFF,TGTGCCAGCCACTCCAACGGGCCTAGCGGAGTTGGTGAGCAGTTCTTC
many,TRBV7-2,-,TRBJ2-7,CASRLRLTDRYYEQYF,TGTGCCAGCAGACTTCGGTTGACCGACCGATACTACGAGCAGTACTTC
few,TRBV7-8,TRBD1,TRBJ1-2,CASSAPGGDGYTF,TGTGCCAGCAGCGCCCCAGGGGGAGATGGCTACACCTTC
many,TRBV7-2,TRBD2,TRBJ2-1,CASSPSGRAYNEQFF,TGTGCCAGCAGCCCGAGCGGGAGGGCCTACAATGAGCAGTTCTTC
-,TRBV18,-,TRBJ1-2,CASSPLTGTAYGYTF,TGTGCCAGCTCACCACTGACGGGGACTGCCTATGGCTACACCTTC
few,TRBV27,TRBD1,TRBJ2-2,CASSPGQGVYTGELFF,TGTGCCAGCAGTCCCGGACAGGGGGTCTACACCGGGGAGCTGTTTTTT
-,TRBV4-2,-,TRBJ1-4,CASSQDLGSAIKAF,TGTGCCAGCAGCCAAGATCTTGGATCAGCTATCAAGGCATTT
-,TRBV6-1,TRBD2,TRBJ2-1,CASSSPGRGYNEQFF,TGTGCCAGCAGTTCCCCCGGGAGGGGTTACAATGAGCAGTTCTTC
many,TRBV7-2,-,TRBJ1-5,CASSLYSDNQPQHF,TGTGCCAGCAGCCTCTACAGCGACAATCAGCCCCAGCATTTT
few,TRBV7-2,TRBD1,TRBJ2-5,CASSSPTGGETQYF,TGTGCCAGCAGCTCCCCGACAGGGGGAGAGACCCAGTACTTC
few,TRBV7-9,-,TRBJ1-5,CASSSVGGLGQPQHF,TGTGCCAGCAGCTCAGTGGGGGGGCTGGGTCAGCCCCAGCATTTT
-,TRBV29-1,-,TRBJ1-2,CSVARDGGYTF,TGCAGCGTTGCCCGGGACGGGGGCTACACCTTC
few,TRBV6-2/TRBV6-3,TRBD1,TRBJ2-1,CASSSTTGFNNEQFF,TGTGCCAGCAGTTCCACGACAGGGTTCAACAATGAGCAGTTCTTC
few,TRBV12-3/TRBV12-4,-,TRBJ2-7,CASSLMGGQSYEQYF,TGTGCCAGCAGTTTGATGGGGGGCCAATCCTACGAGCAGTACTTC
-,TRBV7-9,TRBD1,TRBJ2-5,CASSLARTGVQETQYF,TGTGCCAGCAGCTTAGCGAGAACAGGGGTCCAAGAGACCCAGTACTTC
-,TRBV7-8,-,TRBJ2-7,CASTPWGLFYEQYF,TGTGCCAGCACCCCGTGGGGGTTGTTTTACGAGCAGTACTTC
-,TRBV11-2,TRBD1,TRBJ1-3,CASSRPGTGAGNTIYF,TGTGCCAGCAGCCGTCCAGGGACAGGGGCTGGAAACACCATATATTTT
-,TRBV12-3/TRBV12-4,-,TRBJ1-2,CASSFMSTMGYTF,TGTGCCAGCAGTTTTATGTCTACTATGGGCTACACCTTC
-,TRBV11-2,-,TRBJ2-5,CANSRTGAAFQETQYF,TGTGCCAACAGCCGCACTGGGGCCGCCTTCCAAGAGACCCAGTACTTC
few,TRBV11-2,-,TRBJ2-7,CASSSHRVAQYF,TGTGCCAGCAGCTCGCACAGGGTCGCGCAGTACTTC
few,TRBV7-2,TRBD2,TRBJ2-7,CASSLGLADEQYF,TGTGCCAGCAGCTTAGGCCTAGCGGACGAGCAGTACTTC
-,TRBV7-9,TRBD1,TRBJ2-3,CASSLWDSYTDTQYF,TGTGCCAGCAGCTTATGGGACAGCTATACAGATACGCAGTATTTT
few,TRBV27,-,TRBJ1-4,CASSFDRTNEKLFF,TGTGCCAGCAGTTTTGACAGGACTAATGAAAAACTGTTTTTT
-,TRBV19,TRBD2,TRBJ2-5,CASLAGGGETQYF,TGTGCCAGTCTGGCGGGGGGAGGAGAGACCCAGTACTTC
-,TRBV7-9,-,TRBJ2-7,CASSLMTYEQYF,TGTGCCAGCAGCTTAATGACCTACGAGCAGTACTTC
-,TRBV5-1,-,TRBJ2-2,CASSLEGLAGELFF,TGCGCCAGCAGCTTGGAAGGGTTAGCCGGGGAGCTGTTTTTT
-,TRBV7-3,-,TRBJ1-6,CASSPDYTGFNSPLHF,TGTGCCAGCAGCCCGGACTATACGGGATTTAATTCACCCCTCCACTTT
-,TRBV6-2/TRBV6-3,TRBD2,TRBJ2-1,CATQRTGGGAYEQFF,TGTGCCACCCAGAGAACGGGGGGTGGGGCATATGAGCAGTTCTTC
-,TRBV7-2,-,TRBJ2-4,CASSFGQGPLPYF,-
few,TRBV7-2,-,TRBJ1-5,CASSTQGANQPQHF,TGTGCCAGCAGCACTCAGGGCGCCAATCAGCCCCAGCATTTT
-,TRBV11-2,TRBD1,TRBJ1-1,CASSPPGTGGPLGTEAFF,TGTGCCAGCAGCCCCCCTGGGACAGGGGGCCCCCTAGGTACTGAAGCTTTCTTT
-,TRBV6-6,TRBD2,TRBJ2-2,CASSRKTSGRITGELFF,TGTGCCAGCAGTCGCAAGACTAGCGGGAGGATCACCGGGGAGCTGTTTTTT
-,TRBV6-1,-,TRBJ2-2,CASRPLRGAAESGELFF,TGTGCCAGCAGGCCTCTCCGGGGGGCGGCAGAGTCAGGGGAGCTGTTTTTT
many,TRBV7-6,TRBD1,TRBJ2-1,CASSTGQGVNNEQFF,TGTGCCAGCAGCACCGGACAGGGGGTAAACAATGAGCAGTTCTTC